Listed below are T cell receptor beta chains from one sample, sequenced in a study of cytotoxic CD8 clonotypes in ibrutinib-treated CLL. This table comes from immunoSEQ multiplex PCR, and its TCRdb copy is limited to in-frame clones, with some not included. This table has about 160,000 clones, less than 85% appearing once. This specimen consisted of PBMCs, obtained after 24 months of ibrutinib treatment. The source is a human donor with chronic lymphocytic leukemia. CDR3s include the opening cysteine and the closing phenylalanine or tryptophan. Each record gives: clone size, J gene, D gene, V gene, CDR3 DNA, CDR3 protein. A D gene is named only where the DNA matches it firmly. Clone sizes are given selectively: once, few, many, or a class where the clone is expanded.

clone size: NA; J gene: TRBJ1-1; D gene: NA; V gene: TRBV30; CDR3 DNA: TGTGCCTGGAGTGTATTGGGTAGAAGGAGCACTGAAGCTTTCTTT; CDR3 protein: CAWSVLGRRSTEAFF
clone size: NA; J gene: TRBJ1-4; D gene: TRBD1; V gene: TRBV28; CDR3 DNA: TGTGCCAGCAGTTCATCCGGGACAGGGAATGAAAAACTGTTTTTT; CDR3 protein: CASSSSGTGNEKLFF
clone size: few; J gene: TRBJ1-1; D gene: NA; V gene: TRBV9; CDR3 DNA: TGTGCCAGCAGCCCACGGACCCCAATTAACACTGAAGCTTTCTTT; CDR3 protein: CASSPRTPINTEAFF
clone size: NA; J gene: TRBJ1-4; D gene: NA; V gene: TRBV18; CDR3 DNA: TGTGCCAGTAAAGATTCGGCTGAAAAACTGTTTTTT; CDR3 protein: CASKDSAEKLFF
clone size: NA; J gene: TRBJ2-7; D gene: NA; V gene: TRBV30; CDR3 DNA: TGTGCCTGGAGTGCAATGACCGTCAGGGTCCACTCCTACGAGCAGTACTTC; CDR3 protein: CAWSAMTVRVHSYEQYF
clone size: NA; J gene: TRBJ1-4; D gene: TRBD1; V gene: TRBV19; CDR3 DNA: TGTGCCAGTAGTATGGACAGGGGACCCGAAAAACTGTTTTTT; CDR3 protein: CASSMDRGPEKLFF
clone size: NA; J gene: TRBJ2-1; D gene: NA; V gene: TRBV10-3; CDR3 DNA: TGTGCCATCAGCTACAGCGACGTATACAATGAGCAGTTCTTC; CDR3 protein: CAISYSDVYNEQFF
clone size: NA; J gene: TRBJ1-2; D gene: NA; V gene: TRBV28; CDR3 DNA: TGTGCCAGCAGGGAACAGGGTTATTATGGCTACACCTTC; CDR3 protein: CASREQGYYGYTF
clone size: many; J gene: TRBJ1-4; D gene: NA; V gene: TRBV29-1; CDR3 DNA: TGCAGCGTTTACACGGACGGTAATGAAAAACTGTTTTTT; CDR3 protein: CSVYTDGNEKLFF
clone size: NA; J gene: TRBJ1-2; D gene: NA; V gene: TRBV27; CDR3 DNA: TGTGCCAGCAGTTTGGTCAACCAGGGTGGCTACACCTTC; CDR3 protein: CASSLVNQGGYTF
clone size: NA; J gene: TRBJ2-1; D gene: TRBD2; V gene: TRBV9; CDR3 DNA: TGTGCCAGCAGCCCCACCATAGCGGGGGGTGGGAATGAGCAGTTCTTC; CDR3 protein: CASSPTIAGGGNEQFF
clone size: NA; J gene: TRBJ2-7; D gene: NA; V gene: TRBV11-2; CDR3 DNA: TGTGCCAGCAGCTTAGTCCGCGGCGGCGAGCAGTACTTC; CDR3 protein: CASSLVRGGEQYF
clone size: NA; J gene: TRBJ2-5; D gene: NA; V gene: TRBV2; CDR3 DNA: TGTGCCAGCAGTGTTCAGGGAGTCGGGCAAGAGACCCAGTACTTC; CDR3 protein: CASSVQGVGQETQYF
clone size: NA; J gene: TRBJ1-2; D gene: TRBD1; V gene: TRBV5-4; CDR3 DNA: TGTGCCAGCAGCCAAGAGGGGAGGGGGCTGGACTATGGCTACACCTTC; CDR3 protein: CASSQEGRGLDYGYTF
clone size: NA; J gene: TRBJ1-3; D gene: NA; V gene: TRBV7-9; CDR3 DNA: TGTGCCAGCAGCTTAGGCCCAGGGGTCCGATACACCATATATTTT; CDR3 protein: CASSLGPGVRYTIYF
clone size: NA; J gene: TRBJ2-1; D gene: NA; V gene: TRBV14; CDR3 DNA: TGTGCCAGCAGCCGGGGGCAGGGCCCCTACAATGAGCAGTTCTTC; CDR3 protein: CASSRGQGPYNEQFF
clone size: NA; J gene: TRBJ2-3; D gene: NA; V gene: TRBV5-6; CDR3 DNA: TGTGCCAGCAGCACCTTAGATACGCAGTATTTT; CDR3 protein: CASSTLDTQYF
clone size: NA; J gene: TRBJ2-2; D gene: TRBD2; V gene: TRBV7-2; CDR3 DNA: TGTGCCAGCAGCTTAATCGGGACTAGCGGCACCGGGGAGCTGTTTTTT; CDR3 protein: CASSLIGTSGTGELFF
clone size: NA; J gene: TRBJ1-1; D gene: TRBD1; V gene: TRBV7-2; CDR3 DNA: TGTGCCAGCAGCTTCCCGGAGAGGGGGCGGTTTGAAGCTTTCTTT; CDR3 protein: CASSFPERGRFEAFF
clone size: NA; J gene: TRBJ1-2; D gene: NA; V gene: TRBV5-1; CDR3 DNA: TGCGCCAGCAGTCACCGGGGCGCCTATGGCTACACCTTC; CDR3 protein: CASSHRGAYGYTF
clone size: NA; J gene: TRBJ2-3; D gene: NA; V gene: TRBV11-1; CDR3 DNA: TGTGCCAGCAGCTTAAGCCGGAGCGCAGATACGCAGTATTTT; CDR3 protein: CASSLSRSADTQYF
clone size: NA; J gene: TRBJ2-7; D gene: NA; V gene: TRBV2; CDR3 DNA: TGTGCCAGCAGTGAACAGGGGAGCTCCTACGAGCAGTACTTC; CDR3 protein: CASSEQGSSYEQYF
clone size: few; J gene: TRBJ2-5; D gene: TRBD2; V gene: TRBV4-2; CDR3 DNA: TGTGCCAGCAGCCCCTCCCTGGCGGGAGCCCAAGAGACCCAGTACTTC; CDR3 protein: CASSPSLAGAQETQYF
clone size: once; J gene: TRBJ1-5; D gene: NA; V gene: TRBV21-1; CDR3 DNA: TGTGCCAGCAGCACCCCCGGACAGAGGGGGTCGGTACGTGGCAATCAGCCCCAGCATTTT; CDR3 protein: CASSTPGQRGSVRGNQPQHF
clone size: NA; J gene: TRBJ2-3; D gene: NA; V gene: TRBV21-1; CDR3 DNA: TGTGCCAGCAGCAAAGCGGAAGGACAGCAGACAGATACGCAGTATTTT; CDR3 protein: CASSKAEGQQTDTQYF
clone size: NA; J gene: TRBJ2-5; D gene: TRBD2; V gene: TRBV5-4; CDR3 DNA: TGTGCCAGCAGCTTTCACAGGCAGCGGGGTTTACGTGAGACCCAGTACTTC; CDR3 protein: CASSFHRQRGLRETQYF
clone size: NA; J gene: TRBJ2-6; D gene: TRBD1; V gene: TRBV18; CDR3 DNA: TGTGCCAGCTCACCGACAGGGAACTCTGGGGCCAACGTCCTGACTTTC; CDR3 protein: CASSPTGNSGANVLTF
clone size: NA; J gene: TRBJ2-5; D gene: NA; V gene: TRBV21-1; CDR3 DNA: TGTGCCAGCAGCAAAACTCCGAGACAGCAAGAGACCCAGTACTTC; CDR3 protein: CASSKTPRQQETQYF
clone size: NA; J gene: TRBJ2-2; D gene: TRBD1; V gene: TRBV19; CDR3 DNA: TGTGCCAGTGGAGGACAGGGAGAAACCGGGGAGCTGTTTTTT; CDR3 protein: CASGGQGETGELFF
clone size: NA; J gene: TRBJ1-2; D gene: TRBD1; V gene: TRBV5-1; CDR3 DNA: TGCGCCAGCAGCTTGGTCGGGACAGGGGATACGGGTGGCTACACCTTC; CDR3 protein: CASSLVGTGDTGGYTF
clone size: once; J gene: TRBJ2-1; D gene: NA; V gene: TRBV11-1; CDR3 DNA: TGTGCCAGCAGCTTAGCGCCCCCAAGATACTACAATGAGCAGTTCTTC; CDR3 protein: CASSLAPPRYYNEQFF
clone size: NA; J gene: TRBJ1-2; D gene: NA; V gene: TRBV6-5; CDR3 DNA: TGTGCCAGTCGGGACAACTATGGCTACACCTTC; CDR3 protein: CASRDNYGYTF
clone size: few; J gene: TRBJ1-4; D gene: NA; V gene: TRBV9; CDR3 DNA: TGTGCCAGCAGCACCGTCTCCCAGGGCGGTGAAAAACTGTTTTTT; CDR3 protein: CASSTVSQGGEKLFF
clone size: NA; J gene: TRBJ2-1; D gene: NA; V gene: TRBV6-6; CDR3 DNA: TGTGCCAGCAGTGGTTACTCCTACAATGAGCAGTTCTTC; CDR3 protein: CASSGYSYNEQFF
clone size: many; J gene: TRBJ2-7; D gene: NA; V gene: TRBV6-1; CDR3 DNA: TGTGCCAGCGCCGAGGGCGGGAATTCCTACGAGCAGTACTTC; CDR3 protein: CASAEGGNSYEQYF
clone size: NA; J gene: TRBJ2-3; D gene: TRBD2; V gene: TRBV14; CDR3 DNA: TGTGCCAGCAGCCAAGCCTGGACTAGCGGGAGGGCCGCAGATACGCAGTATTTT; CDR3 protein: CASSQAWTSGRAADTQYF
clone size: medium-sized; J gene: TRBJ2-5; D gene: TRBD2; V gene: TRBV7-9; CDR3 DNA: TGTGCCAGCAGCAGACTAGCGGAGACACAAGAGACCCAGTACTTC; CDR3 protein: CASSRLAETQETQYF
clone size: once; J gene: TRBJ2-5; D gene: NA; V gene: TRBV15; CDR3 DNA: TGTGCCACCAGCAGAGATCCGGCAGAAGAGACCCAGTACTTC; CDR3 protein: CATSRDPAEETQYF
clone size: NA; J gene: TRBJ2-5; D gene: TRBD2; V gene: TRBV18; CDR3 DNA: TGTGCCAGCCGCCGTGCTAGCGGGAGAGAGACCCAGTACTTC; CDR3 protein: CASRRASGRETQYF
clone size: NA; J gene: TRBJ2-1; D gene: TRBD2; V gene: TRBV4-3; CDR3 DNA: TGCGCCAGCAGCCAAGATCACGCGGGAGGCCGTTACAATGAGCAGTTCTTC; CDR3 protein: CASSQDHAGGRYNEQFF